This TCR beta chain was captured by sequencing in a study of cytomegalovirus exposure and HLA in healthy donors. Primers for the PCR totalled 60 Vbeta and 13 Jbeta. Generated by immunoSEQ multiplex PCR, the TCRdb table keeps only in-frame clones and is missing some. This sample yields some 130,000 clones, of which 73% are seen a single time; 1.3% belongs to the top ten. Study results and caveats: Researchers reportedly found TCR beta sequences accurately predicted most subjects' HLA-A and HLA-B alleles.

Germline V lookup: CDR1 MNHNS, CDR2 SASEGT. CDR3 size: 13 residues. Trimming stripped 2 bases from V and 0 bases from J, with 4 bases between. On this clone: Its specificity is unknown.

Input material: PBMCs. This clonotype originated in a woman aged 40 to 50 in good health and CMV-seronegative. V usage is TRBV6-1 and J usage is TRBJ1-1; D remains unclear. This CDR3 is CASSEQLNTEAFF. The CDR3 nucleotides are TGTGCCAGCAGTGAACAGTTGAACACTGAAGCTTTCTTT.